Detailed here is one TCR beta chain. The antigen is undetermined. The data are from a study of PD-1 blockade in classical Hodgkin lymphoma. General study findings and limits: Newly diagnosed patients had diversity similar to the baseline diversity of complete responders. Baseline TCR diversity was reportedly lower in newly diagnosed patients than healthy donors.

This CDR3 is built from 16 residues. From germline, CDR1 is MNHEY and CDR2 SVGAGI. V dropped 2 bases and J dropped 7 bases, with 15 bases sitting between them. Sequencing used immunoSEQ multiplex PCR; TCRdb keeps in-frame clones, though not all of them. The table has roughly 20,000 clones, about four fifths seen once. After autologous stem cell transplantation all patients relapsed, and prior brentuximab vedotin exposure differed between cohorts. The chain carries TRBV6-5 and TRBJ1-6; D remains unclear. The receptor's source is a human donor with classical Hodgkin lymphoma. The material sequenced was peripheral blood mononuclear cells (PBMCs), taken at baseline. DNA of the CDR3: TGTGCCAGCAGTTACCGGACGGACTCCTTCAATTCACCCCTCCACTTT. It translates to CASSYRTDSFNSPLHF.